This T cell receptor beta chain is drawn from a study of PD-1 blockade in classical Hodgkin lymphoma. Regarding the study as a whole: Factors driving the repertoire differences, possibly disease activity or prior therapy, remain undefined.

This clone was counted once. Antigen specificity is unknown. Every patient experienced relapse after autologous stem cell transplantation, and brentuximab vedotin exposure varied. Only in-frame clones appear in the TCRdb table, and some are missing; sequencing was by immunoSEQ multiplex PCR. The table lists 11,000 to 15,000 clones, 81% of them singletons. This CDR3 is built from 14 residues. CDR1 and CDR2 (germline): MNHEY, SVGAGI. The ends were cut back, 0 bases at V and 7 bases at J, with 9 bases in the middle. This TCR derives from a human donor with classical Hodgkin lymphoma. Sequences were derived from peripheral blood mononuclear cells (PBMCs), sampled at baseline. The chain combines TRBV6-5 with TRBJ2-2, with TRBD2 as a possible D gene (6 bases). CDR3 coding DNA: TGTGCCAGCAGTTACTCGAGGGGAGGCGGGGAGCTGTTTTTT. It yields the protein CASSYSRGGGELFF.